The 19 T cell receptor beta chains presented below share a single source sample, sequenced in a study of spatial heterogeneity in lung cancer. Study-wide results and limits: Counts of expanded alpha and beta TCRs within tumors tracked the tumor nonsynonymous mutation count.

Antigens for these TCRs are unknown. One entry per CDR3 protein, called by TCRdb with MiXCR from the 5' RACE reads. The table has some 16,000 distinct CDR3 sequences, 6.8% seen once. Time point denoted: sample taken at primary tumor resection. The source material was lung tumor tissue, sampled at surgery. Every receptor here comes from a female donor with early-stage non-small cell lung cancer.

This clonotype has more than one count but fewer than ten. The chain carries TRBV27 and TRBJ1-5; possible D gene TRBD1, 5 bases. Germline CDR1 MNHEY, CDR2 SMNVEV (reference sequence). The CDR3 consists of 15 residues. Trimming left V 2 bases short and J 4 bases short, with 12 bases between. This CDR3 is CASSLVGTANQPQHF. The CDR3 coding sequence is TGTGCCAGCAGTTTAGTAGGGACGGCTAATCAGCCCCAGCATTTT.

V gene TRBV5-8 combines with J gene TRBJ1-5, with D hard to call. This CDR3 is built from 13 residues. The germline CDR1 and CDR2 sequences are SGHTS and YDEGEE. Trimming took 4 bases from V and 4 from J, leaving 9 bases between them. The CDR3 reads CASSRGLNQPQHF. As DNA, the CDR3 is TGTGCCAGCAGCCGAGGTTTAAATCAGCCCCAGCATTTT.

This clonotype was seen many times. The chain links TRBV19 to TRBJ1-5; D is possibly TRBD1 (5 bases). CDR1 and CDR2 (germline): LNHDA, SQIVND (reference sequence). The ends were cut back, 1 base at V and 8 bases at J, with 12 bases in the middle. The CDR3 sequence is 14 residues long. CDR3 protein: CASSIGRDDKPQHF. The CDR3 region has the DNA TGTGCCAGTAGTATAGGCCGGGACGACAAGCCCCAGCATTTT.

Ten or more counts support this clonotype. CDR3 sequence reads: CASSLVGGGQETQYF. The CDR3, as DNA: TGTGCCAGCAGCTTGGTAGGCGGGGGCCAAGAGACCCAGTACTTC. The chain is built from TRBV5-4 and TRBJ2-5; TRBD2 agrees at 7 bases. Germline V CDR1 and CDR2: SGHNT, YYREEE (reference sequence). The CDR3 is 15 amino acids. V dropped 0 bases and J dropped 1; count of bases not matched to a gene: 3.

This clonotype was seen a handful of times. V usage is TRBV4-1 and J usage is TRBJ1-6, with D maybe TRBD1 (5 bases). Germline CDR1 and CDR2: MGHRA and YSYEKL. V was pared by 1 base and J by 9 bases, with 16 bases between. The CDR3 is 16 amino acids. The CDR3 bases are TGCGCCAGCAGCCAAGCGGGACGGAGCCTTGGTTCACCCCTCCACTTT. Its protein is CASSQAGRSLGSPLHF.

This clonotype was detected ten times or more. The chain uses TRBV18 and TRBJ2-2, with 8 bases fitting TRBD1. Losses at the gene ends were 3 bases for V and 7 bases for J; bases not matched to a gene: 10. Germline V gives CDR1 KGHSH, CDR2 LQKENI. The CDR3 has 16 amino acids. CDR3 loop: CASSPLGTGVNGELFF. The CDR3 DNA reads TGTGCCAGCTCACCTCTCGGGACAGGCGTAAACGGGGAGCTGTTTTTT.

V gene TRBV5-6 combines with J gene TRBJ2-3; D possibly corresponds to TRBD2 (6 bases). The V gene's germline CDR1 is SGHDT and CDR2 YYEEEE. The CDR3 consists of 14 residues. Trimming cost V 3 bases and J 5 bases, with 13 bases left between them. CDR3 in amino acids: CASSSAPEGDTQYF. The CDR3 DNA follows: TGTGCCAGCAGCTCTGCCCCGGAGGGAGATACGCAGTATTTT.

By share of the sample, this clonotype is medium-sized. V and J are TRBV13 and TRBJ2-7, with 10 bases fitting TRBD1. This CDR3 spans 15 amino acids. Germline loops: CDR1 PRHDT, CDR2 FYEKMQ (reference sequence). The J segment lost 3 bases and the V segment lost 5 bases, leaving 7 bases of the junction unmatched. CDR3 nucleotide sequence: TGTGCCAGCAGCACCCGGACAGGGGGGCTCTACGAGCAGTACTTC. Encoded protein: CASSTRTGGLYEQYF.

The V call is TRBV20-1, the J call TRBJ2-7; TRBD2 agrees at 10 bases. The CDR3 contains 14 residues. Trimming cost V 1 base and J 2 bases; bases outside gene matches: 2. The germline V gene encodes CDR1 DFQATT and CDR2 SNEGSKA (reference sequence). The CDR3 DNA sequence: TGCAGTGCTAGAGTCCTAGCGGGGGCCTACGAGCAGTACTTC. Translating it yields CSARVLAGAYEQYF.

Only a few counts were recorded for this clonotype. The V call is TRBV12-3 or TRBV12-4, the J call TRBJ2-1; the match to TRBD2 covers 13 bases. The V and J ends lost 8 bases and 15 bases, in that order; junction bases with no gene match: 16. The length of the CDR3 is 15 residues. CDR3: CASHTSGGGSRPGFF. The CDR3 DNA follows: TGTGCCAGCCACACTAGCGGGGGGGGTTCCCGCCCTGGGTTCTTC.

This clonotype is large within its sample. The CDR3 DNA sequence: TGTGCCAGCAGCATCCCCCGCGGGCCCCAGCATTTT. This sequence encodes CASSIPRGPQHF. This chain uses TRBV11-2 with TRBJ1-5; D not certain. V was shortened by 5 bases and J by 9 bases, with 11 bases between the two germline ends. The CDR3 extends over 12 amino acids. Germline V gene sequence: CDR1 SGHAT, CDR2 FQNNGV.

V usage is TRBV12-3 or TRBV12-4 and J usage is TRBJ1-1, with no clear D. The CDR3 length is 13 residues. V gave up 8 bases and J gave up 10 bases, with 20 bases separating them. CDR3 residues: CASLLNEGLVAFF. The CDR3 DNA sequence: TGTGCCAGCCTACTGAACGAGGGTTTGGTAGCTTTCTTT.

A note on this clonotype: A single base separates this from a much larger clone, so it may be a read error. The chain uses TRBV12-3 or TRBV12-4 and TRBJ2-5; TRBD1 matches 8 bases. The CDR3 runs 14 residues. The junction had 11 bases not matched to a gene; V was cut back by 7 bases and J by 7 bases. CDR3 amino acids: CASTADRASGTQYF. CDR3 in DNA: TGTGCCAGCACCGCGGACAGGGCGAGCGGGACCCAGTACTTC.

This CDR3 is CAWRRGEAYGYTF. CDR3 in DNA: TGTGCCTGGAGGAGGGGGGAGGCCTATGGCTACACCTTC. The chain joins TRBV30 to TRBJ1-2; maybe TRBD1 (6 bases). This CDR3 has 13 residues. Between the trimmed V and J ends, which lost 3 bases and 4 bases, there was a span of 12 bases. Germline values: CDR1 GTSNPN, CDR2 SVGIG (reference sequence). Filled out from reference TRBV30 and TRBJ1-2, the complete variable domain reads SQTIHQWPATLVQPVGSPLSLECTVEGTSNPNLYWYRQAAGRGLQLLFYSVGIGQISSEVPQNLSASRPQDRQFILSSKKLLLSDSGFYLCAWRRGEAYGYTFGSGTRLTVV.

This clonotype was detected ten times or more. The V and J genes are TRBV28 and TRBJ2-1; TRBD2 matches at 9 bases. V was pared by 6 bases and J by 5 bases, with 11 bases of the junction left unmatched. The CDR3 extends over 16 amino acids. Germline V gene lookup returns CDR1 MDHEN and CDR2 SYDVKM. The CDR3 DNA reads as TGTGCCAGCAGCCCCCTGAGGTTAGCGGGGGACAATGAGCAGTTCTTC. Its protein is CASSPLRLAGDNEQFF. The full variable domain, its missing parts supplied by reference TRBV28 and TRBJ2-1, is DVKVTQSSRYLVKRTGEKVFLECVQDMDHENMFWYRQDPGLGLRLIYFSYDVKMKEKGDIPEGYSVSREKKERFSLILESASTNQTSMYLCASSPLRLAGDNEQFFGPGTRLTVL.

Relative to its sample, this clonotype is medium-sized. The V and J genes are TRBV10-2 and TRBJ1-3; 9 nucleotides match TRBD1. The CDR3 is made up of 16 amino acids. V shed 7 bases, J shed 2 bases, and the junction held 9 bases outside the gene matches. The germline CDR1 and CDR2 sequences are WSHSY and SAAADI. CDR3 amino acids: CASTRQGVGAGNTIYF. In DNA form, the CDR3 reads TGCGCCAGCACAAGACAGGGGGTTGGCGCTGGAAACACCATATATTTT.

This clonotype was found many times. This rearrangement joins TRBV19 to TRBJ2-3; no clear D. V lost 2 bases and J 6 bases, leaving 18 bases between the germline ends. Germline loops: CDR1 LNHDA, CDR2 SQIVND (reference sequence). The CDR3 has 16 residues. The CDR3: CASSIYSDLGSDTQYF. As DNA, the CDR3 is TGTGCCAGTAGTATATACTCGGACCTTGGATCCGATACGCAGTATTTT.

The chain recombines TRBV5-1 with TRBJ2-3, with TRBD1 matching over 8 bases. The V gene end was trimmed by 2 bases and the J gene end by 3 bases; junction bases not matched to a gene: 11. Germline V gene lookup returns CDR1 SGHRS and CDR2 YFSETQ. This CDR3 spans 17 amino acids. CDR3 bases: TGCGCCAGCAGCTTAACAATAAGGACAGGGATTACAGATACGCAGTATTTT. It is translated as CASSLTIRTGITDTQYF. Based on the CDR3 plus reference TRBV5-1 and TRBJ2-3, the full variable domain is KAGVTQTPRYLIKTRGQQVTLSCSPISGHRSVSWYQQTPGQGLQFLFEYFSETQRNKGNFPGRFSGRQFSNSRSEMNVSTLELGDSALYLCASSLTIRTGITDTQYFGPGTRLTVL.

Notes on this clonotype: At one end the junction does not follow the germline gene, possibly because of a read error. The CDR3 loop reads CASSLDYAQYF. The CDR3 region has the DNA TGTGCCAGCAGCTTAGACTACGCGCAGTACTTC. The V call is TRBV13, the J call TRBJ2-7; D gene uncertain. The CDR3 is made up of 11 amino acids. Germline V gene data show CDR1 as PRHDT and CDR2 as FYEKMQ (reference sequence).